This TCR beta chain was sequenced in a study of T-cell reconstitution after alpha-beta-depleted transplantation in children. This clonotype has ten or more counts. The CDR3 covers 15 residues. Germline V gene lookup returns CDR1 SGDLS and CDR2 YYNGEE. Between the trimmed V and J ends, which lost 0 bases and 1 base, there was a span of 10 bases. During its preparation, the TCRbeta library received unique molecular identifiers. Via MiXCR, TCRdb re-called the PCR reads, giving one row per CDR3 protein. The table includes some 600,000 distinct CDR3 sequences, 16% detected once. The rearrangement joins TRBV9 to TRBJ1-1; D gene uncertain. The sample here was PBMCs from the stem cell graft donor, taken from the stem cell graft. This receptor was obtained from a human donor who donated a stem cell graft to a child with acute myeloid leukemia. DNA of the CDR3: TGTGCCAGCAGCGTAGCTGGGGTACGGAACACTGAAGCTTTCTTT. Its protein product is CASSVAGVRNTEAFF. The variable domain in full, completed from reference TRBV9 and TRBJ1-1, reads DSGVTQTPKHLITATGQRVTLRCSPRSGDLSVYWYQQSLDQGLQFLIQYYNGEERAKGNILERFSAQQFPDLHSELNLSSLELGDSALYFCASSVAGVRNTEAFFGQGTRLTVV.